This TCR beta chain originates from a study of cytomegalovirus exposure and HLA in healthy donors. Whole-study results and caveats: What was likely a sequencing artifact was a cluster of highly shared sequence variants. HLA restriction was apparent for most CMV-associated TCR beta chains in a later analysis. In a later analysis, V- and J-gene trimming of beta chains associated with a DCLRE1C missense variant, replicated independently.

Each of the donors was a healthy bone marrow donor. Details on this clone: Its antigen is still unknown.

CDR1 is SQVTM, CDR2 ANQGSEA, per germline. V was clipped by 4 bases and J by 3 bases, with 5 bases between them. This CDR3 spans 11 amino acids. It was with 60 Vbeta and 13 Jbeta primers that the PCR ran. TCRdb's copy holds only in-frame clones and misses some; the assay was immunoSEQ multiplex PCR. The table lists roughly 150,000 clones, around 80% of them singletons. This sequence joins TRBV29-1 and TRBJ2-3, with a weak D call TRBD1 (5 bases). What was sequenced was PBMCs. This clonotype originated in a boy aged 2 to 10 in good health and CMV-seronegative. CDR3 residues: CSVGQTDTQYF. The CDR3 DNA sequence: TGCAGCGTTGGACAGACAGATACGCAGTATTTT.